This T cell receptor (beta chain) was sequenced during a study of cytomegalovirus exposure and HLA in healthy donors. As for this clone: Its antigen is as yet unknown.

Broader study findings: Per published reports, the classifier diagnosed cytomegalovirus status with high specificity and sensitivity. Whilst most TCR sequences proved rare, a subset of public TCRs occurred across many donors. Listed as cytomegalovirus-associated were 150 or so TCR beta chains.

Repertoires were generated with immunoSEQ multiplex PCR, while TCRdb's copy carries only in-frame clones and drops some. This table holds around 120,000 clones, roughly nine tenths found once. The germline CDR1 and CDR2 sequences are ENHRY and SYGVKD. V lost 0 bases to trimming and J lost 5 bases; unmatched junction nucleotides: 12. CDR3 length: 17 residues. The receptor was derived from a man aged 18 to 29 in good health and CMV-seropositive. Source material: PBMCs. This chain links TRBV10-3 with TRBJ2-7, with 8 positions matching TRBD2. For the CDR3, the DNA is TGTGCCATCAGTGAGTCCGGAAACGGGGGGGCCCGGCACGAGCAGTACTTC. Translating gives CAISESGNGGARHEQYF.